The 21 T cell receptor beta chains below come from one sample, sequenced in a study of blood T cell repertoires in COVID-19. Sequenced by immunoSEQ multiplex PCR; TCRdb stores in-frame clones only, minus some. In the table there are around 64,000 clones, around 86% of which are singletons. Sequenced material: peripheral blood. The receptors were sampled from a man younger than 45 with acute or convalescent COVID-19.

The chain combines TRBV6-2 or TRBV6-3 with TRBJ1-6; D unresolved. The ends were cut back, 4 bases at V and 0 bases at J, with 10 bases in the middle. The CDR3 has 16 amino acids. The germline CDR1 and CDR2 sequences are MNHEY and SVGEGT. CDR3 in amino acids: CASSSPEHSYNSPLHF. As DNA, the CDR3 is TGTGCCAGCAGTTCACCGGAGCACTCCTATAATTCACCCCTCCACTTT.

The chain carries TRBV29-1 and TRBJ2-7; 7 bases align to TRBD1. The CDR3 sequence is 13 residues long. J gave up 0 bases and V 6 bases, and 5 bases lay outside the gene matches. Per germline, CDR1 SQVTM and CDR2 ANQGSEA. The CDR3 DNA reads as TGCAGCGTCGGGACAGTGACCTCCTACGAGCAGTACTTC. Protein product: CSVGTVTSYEQYF.

This sequence joins TRBV2 and TRBJ2-5, with 7 positions matching TRBD1. Germline V gene data show CDR1 as SNHLY and CDR2 as FYNNEI. Trimming removed 5 bases from V and 3 bases from J; junction bases left unmatched: 3. There are 13 residues in the CDR3. This chain's CDR3 is CASSLGQKETQYF. Written as DNA, the CDR3 is TGTGCCAGCAGTCTGGGACAGAAAGAGACCCAGTACTTC.

This clone was seen a single time. The gene calls are TRBV5-4 and TRBJ2-1, with a possible D match to TRBD2 (5 bases). The CDR3 is 16 residues long. Trimming shortened V by 2 bases and J by 2 bases, and 14 bases separated the two germline ends. Germline V lookup: CDR1 SGHNT, CDR2 YYREEE (reference sequence). The CDR3 protein is CASSFRDGLTYNEQFF. As DNA, the CDR3 is TGTGCCAGCAGCTTCCGAGACGGACTCACCTACAATGAGCAGTTCTTC.

The chain links TRBV6-1 to TRBJ1-6; D not resolved. This CDR3 is built from 16 residues. Trimming left V 3 bases short and J 2 bases short, with 11 bases between. Germline assignment: CDR1 MNHNS and CDR2 SASEGT. For the CDR3, the DNA is TGTGCCAGCAGTGAGCGGCCTAATACCTATAATTCACCCCTCCACTTT. Its protein product is CASSERPNTYNSPLHF.

The rearrangement joins TRBV30 to TRBJ2-3; D perhaps matches TRBD2 (6 bases). This CDR3 region has 15 residues. Trimming took 0 bases from V and 1 from J, leaving 11 bases between them. Germline CDR1 GTSNPN, CDR2 SVGIG (reference sequence). CDR3 region: CAWSVGGEGTDTQYF. The DNA for the CDR3 is TGTGCCTGGAGTGTAGGAGGGGAGGGCACAGATACGCAGTATTTT.

The chain carries TRBV11-2 and TRBJ1-1; TRBD1 is a possible D gene (6 bases). Trimming shortened V by 5 bases and J by 3 bases, and 10 bases separated the two germline ends. There are 13 residues in the CDR3. Per the germline V gene, CDR1 is SGHAT and CDR2 is FQNNGV. The CDR3 is CASSKGGDTEAFF. For the CDR3, the DNA is TGTGCCAGCAGCAAGGGGGGGGACACTGAAGCTTTCTTT.

This chain uses TRBV5-1 with TRBJ1-1; maybe TRBD1 (6 bases). Trimming took 3 bases from V and 0 from J, leaving 12 bases between them. CDR1 SGHRS and CDR2 YFSETQ come from the germline V gene. This CDR3 has 15 amino acids. Written as DNA, the CDR3 is TGCGCCAGCAGCTCGAGGACAGCAATGAACACTGAAGCTTTCTTT. Protein product: CASSSRTAMNTEAFF.

In its sample, this clone was seen once. Different DNA sequences within this sample yield the same CDR3. DNA of the CDR3: TGTGCCAGCTCACCCCCGACAGGGACCTATGGCTACACCTTC. Translated: CASSPPTGTYGYTF. The chain employs TRBV18 and TRBJ1-2; 7 bases align to TRBD1. Germline CDR1 KGHSH, CDR2 LQKENI. The V and J ends lost 3 bases and 4 bases, in that order; junction bases with no gene match: 5. The CDR3 runs 14 residues.

The CDR3 here is CASSLGRQTATNEKLFF. CDR3 coding DNA: TGCGCCAGCAGCTTAGGCCGACAGACTGCAACTAATGAAAAACTGTTTTTT. The chain is built from TRBV5-1 and TRBJ1-4; possible D gene TRBD1, 5 bases. V shed 2 bases and J shed 0 bases, with 14 bases lying between them. Germline CDR1 is SGHRS and CDR2 is YFSETQ. The CDR3 is 17 amino acids.

The chain links TRBV28 to TRBJ2-2; 7 nucleotides line up with TRBD1. V was clipped by 5 bases and J by 0 bases; unmatched bases: 3. Germline V gene lookup returns CDR1 MDHEN and CDR2 SYDVKM. CDR3 size: 15 residues. CDR3 region: CASSRQGSNTGELFF. The CDR3 nucleotides are TGTGCCAGCAGTCGACAGGGCTCGAACACCGGGGAGCTGTTTTTT.

This chain joins TRBV6-2 or TRBV6-3 and TRBJ1-5; 7 bases are shared with TRBD1. This CDR3 has 17 residues. Germline lookup yields CDR1 MNHEY and CDR2 SVGEGT. J lost 5 bases, V lost 3 bases, and 13 bases had no gene match. DNA of the CDR3: TGTGCCAGCAGTTATTATCAGGGGGACGTCGATGATCAGCCCCAGCATTTT. Residues: CASSYYQGDVDDQPQHF.

Details on this clone: Other DNA sequences of this sample code for an identical CDR3. The CDR3 DNA sequence: TGCGCCAGCAGCTTAGACAGGGCGGATGGCTACACCTTC. It translates to CASSLDRADGYTF. The V gene is TRBV5-1, the J gene TRBJ1-2, with TRBD1 matching over 7 bases. The trim removed 2 bases at V and 6 bases at J, leaving 4 bases unmatched. Germline V gives CDR1 SGHRS, CDR2 YFSETQ. The CDR3 loop spans 13 amino acids.

The chain links TRBV6-2 or TRBV6-3 to TRBJ1-1; TRBD1 is a possible D gene (5 bases). Per germline, CDR1 MNHEY and CDR2 SVGEGT. The germline V and J ends were trimmed by 5 bases and 1 base, with 11 bases remaining between them. CDR3 length: 14 residues. CDR3 sequence (DNA): TGTGCCAGCAGTCCGGGGCGGGGGAACACTGAAGCTTTCTTT. Its translation: CASSPGRGNTEAFF.

This chain joins TRBV5-1 and TRBJ1-4; weak D call: TRBD1 (6 bases). Germline-derived CDR1 and CDR2 are SGHRS and YFSETQ. The V end lost 0 bases, the J end lost 0 bases, and 15 bases lay between the germline ends. This CDR3 region has 18 residues. CDR3 amino acids: CASSLAKGGHATNEKLFF. In DNA form, the CDR3 reads TGCGCCAGCAGCTTGGCCAAGGGGGGGCACGCAACTAATGAAAAACTGTTTTTT.

The V call is TRBV6-5, the J call TRBJ1-6; no reliable D call. Germline V gene lookup returns CDR1 MNHEY and CDR2 SVGAGI. The V end was cut by 5 bases, the J end by 9 bases, with 17 bases between. There are 15 residues in the CDR3. The CDR3 DNA sequence: TGTGCCAGCAGTCCCTACTCCCCGGGGAGTTCACCCCTCCACTTT. It encodes CASSPYSPGSSPLHF.

The chain couples TRBV5-1 to TRBJ2-2; 7 bases fit TRBD1. Per the germline V gene, CDR1 is SGHRS and CDR2 is YFSETQ. The CDR3 runs to 14 residues. J gave up 4 bases and V 5 bases, and 5 bases lay outside the gene matches. The CDR3 DNA reads as TGCGCCAGCAGTATAACAGGGGCCACCGGGGAGCTGTTTTTT. Its protein is CASSITGATGELFF. Drawing the rest from reference TRBV5-1 and TRBJ2-2, the complete variable domain is KAGVTQTPRYLIKTRGQQVTLSCSPISGHRSVSWYQQTPGQGLQFLFEYFSETQRNKGNFPGRFSGRQFSNSRSEMNVSTLELGDSALYLCASSITGATGELFFGEGSRLTVL.

J is TRBJ1-6 and V is TRBV5-4, with D maybe TRBD1 (6 bases). The germline gives CDR1 SGHNT, CDR2 YYREEE (reference sequence). This CDR3 contains 16 residues. Between the trimmed V and J ends, which lost 4 bases and 0 bases, there was a span of 11 bases. The CDR3 bases are TGTGCCAGCAGCGCACAGGGTAGCTCCTATAATTCACCCCTCCACTTT. Encoded protein: CASSAQGSSYNSPLHF.

This clone came up once. The V gene is TRBV7-9, the J gene TRBJ2-4, with 7 bases that match TRBD2. Germline CDR1 SEHNR, CDR2 FQNEAQ (reference sequence). The CDR3 runs 18 residues. V dropped 2 bases and J dropped 0; count of bases not matched to a gene: 10. CDR3 sequence reads: CASSLRSAGEGAKNIQYF. CDR3 nucleotides: TGTGCCAGCAGCTTAAGGTCTGCGGGGGAGGGAGCCAAAAACATTCAGTACTTC.

The DNA for the CDR3 is TGTGCCAGCAGCTCCACGGGACTAGCGCTTGGCGAGCAGTACTTC. Translating gives CASSSTGLALGEQYF. The rearrangement uses TRBV7-9 and TRBJ2-7; 10 positions agree with TRBD2. The germline V gene encodes CDR1 SEHNR and CDR2 FQNEAQ (reference sequence). The CDR3 contains 15 residues. The V and J ends lost 4 bases and 6 bases, in that order; junction bases with no gene match: 9.

The chain couples TRBV2 to TRBJ2-6; 7 nucleotides match TRBD1. Looked up from germline, CDR1 is SNHLY and CDR2 is FYNNEI. V lost 4 bases to trimming and J lost 0 bases; unmatched junction nucleotides: 12. The CDR3 is 19 amino acids. The CDR3 nucleotides read TGTGCCAGCAGTGTGCGTGGGTGGGCAGGGGGCTCTGGGGCCAACGTCCTGACTTTC. It codes for CASSVRGWAGGSGANVLTF.